This T cell receptor (beta chain) emerged from a study of blood T cell repertoires in COVID-19. Germline CDR1 is LNHDA and CDR2 is SQIVND (reference sequence). V was pared by 1 base and J by 4 bases, with 0 bases of the junction left unmatched. This CDR3 region has 15 residues. This table comes from immunoSEQ multiplex PCR, and its TCRdb copy is limited to in-frame clones, with some not included. Of around 20,000 clones listed, about 88% are singletons. A single count supports this clone. The chain is built from TRBV19 and TRBJ2-1, with TRBD2 matching over 11 bases. The TCR comes from a man between 65 and 85 years old with acute or convalescent COVID-19. What was sequenced was peripheral blood. The CDR3 coding sequence is TGTGCCAGTAGTATAGGGACTAGCGGGTACAATGAGCAGTTCTTC. This gives the protein CASSIGTSGYNEQFF.